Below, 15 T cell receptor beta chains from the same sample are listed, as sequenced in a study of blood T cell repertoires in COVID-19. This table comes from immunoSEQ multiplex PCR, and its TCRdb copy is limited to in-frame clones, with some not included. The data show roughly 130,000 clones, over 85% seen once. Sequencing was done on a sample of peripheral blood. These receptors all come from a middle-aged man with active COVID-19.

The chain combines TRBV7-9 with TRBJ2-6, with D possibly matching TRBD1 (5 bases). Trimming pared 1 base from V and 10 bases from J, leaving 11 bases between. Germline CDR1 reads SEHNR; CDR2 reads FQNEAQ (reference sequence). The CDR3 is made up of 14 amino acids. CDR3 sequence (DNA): TGTGCCAGCAGCTTAGACAGGAATGGAAACGTCCTGACTTTC. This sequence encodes CASSLDRNGNVLTF.

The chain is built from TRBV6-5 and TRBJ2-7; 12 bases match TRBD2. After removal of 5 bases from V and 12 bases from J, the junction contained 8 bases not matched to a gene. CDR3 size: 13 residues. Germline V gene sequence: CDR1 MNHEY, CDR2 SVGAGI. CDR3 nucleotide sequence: TGTGCCAGCAGTCTGACTAGCGGGGGCCCCCGGTACTTC. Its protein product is CASSLTSGGPRYF.

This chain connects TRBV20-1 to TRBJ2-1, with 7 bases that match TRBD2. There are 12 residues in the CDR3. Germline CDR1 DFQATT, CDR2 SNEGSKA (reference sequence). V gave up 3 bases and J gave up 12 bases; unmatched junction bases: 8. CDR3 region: CSASLAVLGQFF. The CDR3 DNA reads TGCAGTGCTAGTCTAGCGGTCCTCGGGCAGTTCTTC.

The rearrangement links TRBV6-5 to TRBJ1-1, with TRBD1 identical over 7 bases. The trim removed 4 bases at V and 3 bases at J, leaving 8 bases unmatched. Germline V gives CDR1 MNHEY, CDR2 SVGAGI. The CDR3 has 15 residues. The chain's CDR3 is CASSSSGTVDTEAFF. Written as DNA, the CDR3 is TGTGCCAGCAGTTCATCAGGGACAGTGGACACTGAAGCTTTCTTT.

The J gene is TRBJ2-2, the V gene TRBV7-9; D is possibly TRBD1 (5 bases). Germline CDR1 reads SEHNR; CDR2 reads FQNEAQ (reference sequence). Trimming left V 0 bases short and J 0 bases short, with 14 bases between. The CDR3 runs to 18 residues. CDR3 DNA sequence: TGTGCCAGCAGCTTAGCCCCCCACAGGCTCGCGAACACCGGGGAGCTGTTTTTT. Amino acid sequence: CASSLAPHRLANTGELFF.

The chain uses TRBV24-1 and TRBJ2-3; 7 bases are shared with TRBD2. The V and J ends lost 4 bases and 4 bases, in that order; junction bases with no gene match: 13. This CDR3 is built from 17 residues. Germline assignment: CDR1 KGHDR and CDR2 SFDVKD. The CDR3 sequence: CATSDPRRAGRADTQYF. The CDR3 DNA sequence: TGTGCCACCAGTGACCCCAGGCGAGCGGGAAGGGCAGATACGCAGTATTTT.

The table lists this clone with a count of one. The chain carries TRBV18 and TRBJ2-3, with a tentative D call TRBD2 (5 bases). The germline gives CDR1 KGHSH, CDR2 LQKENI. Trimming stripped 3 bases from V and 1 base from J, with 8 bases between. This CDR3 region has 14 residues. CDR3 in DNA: TGTGCCAGCTCACCGCGGACTGGCACAGATACGCAGTATTTT. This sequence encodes CASSPRTGTDTQYF.

As DNA, the CDR3 is TGCAGCGTCGCGGGACTAGCGGGGGGGCCCCTCACAGATACGCAGTATTTT. This encodes CSVAGLAGGPLTDTQYF. The chain carries TRBV29-1 and TRBJ2-3, with 16 nucleotides matching TRBD2. Trimming at V came to 6 bases and at J to 2 bases, leaving 8 bases not matched to a gene. Germline CDR1 SQVTM, CDR2 ANQGSEA. The CDR3 sequence is 17 residues long.

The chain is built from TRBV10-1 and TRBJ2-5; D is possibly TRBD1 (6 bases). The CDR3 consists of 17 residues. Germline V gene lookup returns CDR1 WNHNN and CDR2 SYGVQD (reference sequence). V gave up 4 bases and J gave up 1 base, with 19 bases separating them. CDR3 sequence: CASSGGIGRGPQETQYF. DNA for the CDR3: TGCGCCAGCAGTGGGGGGATTGGCAGGGGCCCCCAAGAGACCCAGTACTTC.

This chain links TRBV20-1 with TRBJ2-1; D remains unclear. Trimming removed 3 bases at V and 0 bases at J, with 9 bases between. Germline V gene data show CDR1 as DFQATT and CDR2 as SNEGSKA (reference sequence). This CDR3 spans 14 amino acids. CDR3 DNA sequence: TGCAGTGCTAGTCGATGGAGCTCCTACAATGAGCAGTTCTTC. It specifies CSASRWSSYNEQFF.

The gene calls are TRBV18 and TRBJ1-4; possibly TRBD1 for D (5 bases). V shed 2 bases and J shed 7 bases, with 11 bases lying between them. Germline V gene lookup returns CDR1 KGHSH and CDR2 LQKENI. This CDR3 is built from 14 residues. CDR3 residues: CASSPAGQGEKLFF. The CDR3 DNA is TGTGCCAGCTCACCAGCAGGGCAAGGTGAAAAACTGTTTTTT.

The CDR3 is CASSLGDRSNEQYF. CDR3 coding DNA: TGTGCCAGCAGCTTAGGGGACAGGTCAAACGAGCAGTACTTC. The V gene is TRBV11-2, the J gene TRBJ2-7; TRBD1 agrees at 8 bases. The CDR3 runs 14 residues. Germline trimming cut 1 base from V and 5 bases from J; bases unmatched to any gene: 4. The germline V gene has CDR1 SGHAT and CDR2 FQNNGV.

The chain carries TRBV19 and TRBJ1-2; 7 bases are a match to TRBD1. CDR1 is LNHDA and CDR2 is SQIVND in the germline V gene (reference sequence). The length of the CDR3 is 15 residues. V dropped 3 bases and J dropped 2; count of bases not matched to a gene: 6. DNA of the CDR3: TGTGCCAGTAGTATCCAGGGGACAGAAAACTATGGCTACACCTTC. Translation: CASSIQGTENYGYTF.

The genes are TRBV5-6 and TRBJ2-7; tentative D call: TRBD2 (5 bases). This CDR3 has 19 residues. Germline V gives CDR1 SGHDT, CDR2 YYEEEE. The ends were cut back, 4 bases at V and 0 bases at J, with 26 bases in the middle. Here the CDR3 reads CASSNPEAGPDSLSYEQYV. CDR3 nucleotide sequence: TGTGCCAGCAGCAACCCGGAGGCAGGACCAGACTCTCTCTCCTACGAGCAGTACGTC.

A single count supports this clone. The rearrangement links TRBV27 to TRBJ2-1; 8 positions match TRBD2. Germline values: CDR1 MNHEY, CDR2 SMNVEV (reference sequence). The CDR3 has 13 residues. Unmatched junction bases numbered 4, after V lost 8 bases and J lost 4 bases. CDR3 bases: TGTGCCAGCGGGACTAGTAGATACAATGAGCAGTTCTTC. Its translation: CASGTSRYNEQFF.